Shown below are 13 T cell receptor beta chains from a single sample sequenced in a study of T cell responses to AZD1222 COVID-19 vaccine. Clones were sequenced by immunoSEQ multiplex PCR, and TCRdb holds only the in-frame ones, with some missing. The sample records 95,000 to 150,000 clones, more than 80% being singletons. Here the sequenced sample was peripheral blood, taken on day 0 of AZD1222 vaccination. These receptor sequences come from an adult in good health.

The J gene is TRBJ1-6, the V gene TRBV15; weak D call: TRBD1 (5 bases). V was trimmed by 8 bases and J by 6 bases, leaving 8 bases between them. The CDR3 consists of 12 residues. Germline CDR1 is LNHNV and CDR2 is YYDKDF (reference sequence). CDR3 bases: TGTGCCACCGGGGCAGGTAATTCACCCCTCCACTTT. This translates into CATGAGNSPLHF.

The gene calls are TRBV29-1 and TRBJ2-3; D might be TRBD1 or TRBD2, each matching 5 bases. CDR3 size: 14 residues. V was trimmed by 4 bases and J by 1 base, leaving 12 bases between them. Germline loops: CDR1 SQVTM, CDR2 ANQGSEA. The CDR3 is CSVVVRGRTDTQYF. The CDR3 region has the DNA TGCAGCGTTGTCGTTCGGGGCCGCACAGATACGCAGTATTTT.

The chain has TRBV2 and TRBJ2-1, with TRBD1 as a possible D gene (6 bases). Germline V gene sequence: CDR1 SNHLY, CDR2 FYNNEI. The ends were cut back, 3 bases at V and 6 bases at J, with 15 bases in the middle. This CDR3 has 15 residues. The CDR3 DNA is TGTGCCAGCAGTGATCCCAACAGGGCCGTCAATGAGCAGTTCTTC. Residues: CASSDPNRAVNEQFF. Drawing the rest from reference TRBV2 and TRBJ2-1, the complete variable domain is EPEVTQTPSHQVTQMGQEVILRCVPISNHLYFYWYRQILGQKVEFLVSFYNNEISEKSEIFDDQFSVERPDGSNFTLKIRSTKLEDSAMYFCASSDPNRAVNEQFFGPGTRLTVL.

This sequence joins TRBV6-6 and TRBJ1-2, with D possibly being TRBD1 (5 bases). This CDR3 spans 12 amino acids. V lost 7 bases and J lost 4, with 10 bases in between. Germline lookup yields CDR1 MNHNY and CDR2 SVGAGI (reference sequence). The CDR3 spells CASTRQRYGYTF. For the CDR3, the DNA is TGTGCCAGCACGCGACAGCGCTATGGCTACACCTTC.

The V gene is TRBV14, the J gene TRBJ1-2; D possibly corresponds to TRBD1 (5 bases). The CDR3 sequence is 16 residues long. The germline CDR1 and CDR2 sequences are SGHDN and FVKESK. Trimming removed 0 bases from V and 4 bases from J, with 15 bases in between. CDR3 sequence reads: CASSQEGGKTGYGYTF. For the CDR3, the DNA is TGTGCCAGCAGCCAAGAGGGGGGTAAGACGGGCTATGGCTACACCTTC.

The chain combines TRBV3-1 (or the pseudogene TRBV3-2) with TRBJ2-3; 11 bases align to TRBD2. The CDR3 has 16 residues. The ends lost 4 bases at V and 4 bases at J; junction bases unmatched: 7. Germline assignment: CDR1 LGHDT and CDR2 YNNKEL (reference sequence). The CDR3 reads CASSPLAGDDADTQYF. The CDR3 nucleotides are TGTGCCAGCAGCCCACTAGCGGGAGATGACGCAGATACGCAGTATTTT.

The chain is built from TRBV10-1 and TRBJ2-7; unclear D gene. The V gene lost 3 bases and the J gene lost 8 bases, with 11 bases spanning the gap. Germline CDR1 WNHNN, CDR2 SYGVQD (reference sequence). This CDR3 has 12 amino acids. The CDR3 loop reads CASSENGGQQYF. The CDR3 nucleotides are TGCGCCAGCAGTGAAAATGGTGGACAGCAGTACTTC.

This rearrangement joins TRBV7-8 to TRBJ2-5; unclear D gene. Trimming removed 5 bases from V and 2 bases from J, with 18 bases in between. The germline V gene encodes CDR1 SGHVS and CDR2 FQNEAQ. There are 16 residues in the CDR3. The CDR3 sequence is CASSPRWAQTQETQYF. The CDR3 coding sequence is TGTGCCAGCAGCCCGAGATGGGCCCAGACACAAGAGACCCAGTACTTC. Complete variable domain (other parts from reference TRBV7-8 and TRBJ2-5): GAGVSQSPRYKVAKRGQDVALRCDPISGHVSLFWYQQALGQGPEFLTYFQNEAQLDKSGLPSDRFFAERPEGSVSTLKIQRTQQEDSAVYLCASSPRWAQTQETQYFGPGTRLLVL.

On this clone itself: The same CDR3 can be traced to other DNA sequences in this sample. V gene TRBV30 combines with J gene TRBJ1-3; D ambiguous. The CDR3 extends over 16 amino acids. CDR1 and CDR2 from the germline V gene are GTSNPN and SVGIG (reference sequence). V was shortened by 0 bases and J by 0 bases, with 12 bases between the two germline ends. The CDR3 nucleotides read TGTGCCTGGAGTGTACTAGGCAGCCTCTCTGGAAACACCATATATTTT. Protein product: CAWSVLGSLSGNTIYF. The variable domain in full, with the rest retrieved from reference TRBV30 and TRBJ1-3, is SQTIHQWPATLVQPVGSPLSLECTVEGTSNPNLYWYRQAAGRGLQLLFYSVGIGQISSEVPQNLSASRPQDRQFILSSKKLLLSDSGFYLCAWSVLGSLSGNTIYFGEGSWLTVV.

In nucleotides, the CDR3 is TGTGCCAGCAGCTTAGGCGAGATCTACGAGCAGTACTTC. Protein product: CASSLGEIYEQYF. The chain combines TRBV7-8 with TRBJ2-7; D unresolved. V was cut by 1 base and J by 3 bases, with 7 bases left in between. CDR3 length: 13 amino acids. CDR1 and CDR2 from the germline V gene are SGHVS and FQNEAQ.

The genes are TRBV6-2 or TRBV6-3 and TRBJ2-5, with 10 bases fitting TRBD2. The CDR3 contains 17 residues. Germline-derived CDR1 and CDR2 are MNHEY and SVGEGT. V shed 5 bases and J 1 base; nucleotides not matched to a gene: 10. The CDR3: CASSGSISGGFQETQYF. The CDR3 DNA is TGTGCCAGCAGTGGAAGTATTAGCGGGGGGTTCCAAGAGACCCAGTACTTC.

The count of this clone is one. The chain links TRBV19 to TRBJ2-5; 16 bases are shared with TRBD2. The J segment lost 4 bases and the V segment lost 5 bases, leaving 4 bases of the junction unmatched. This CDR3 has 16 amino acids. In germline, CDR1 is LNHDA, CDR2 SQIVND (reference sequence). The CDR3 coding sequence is TGTGCCAGTAGTCCGGGACTAGCGGGAGGGATAGAGACCCAGTACTTC. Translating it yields CASSPGLAGGIETQYF.

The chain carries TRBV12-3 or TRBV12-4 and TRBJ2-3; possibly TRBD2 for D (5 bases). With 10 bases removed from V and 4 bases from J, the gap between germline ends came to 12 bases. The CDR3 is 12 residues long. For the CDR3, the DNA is TGTGCCATCGCTCGAGGGTCAGATACGCAGTATTTT. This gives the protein CAIARGSDTQYF.